The 5 T cell receptor beta chains below all came from one sample that was sequenced in a study of technical replicates of blood from a handful of donors. This table comes from immunoSEQ multiplex PCR, and its TCRdb copy is limited to in-frame clones, with some not included. The data hold tens of thousands of clones, with 80% to 95% observed a single time. Sequences were obtained from T cells isolated from PBMCs. These receptors were taken from a human donor in good health.

The V and J genes are TRBV7-3 and TRBJ1-4; maybe TRBD1 (6 bases). The CDR3 runs 18 residues. V lost 10 bases, J lost 7 bases, and 31 bases lay in between. Germline assignment: CDR1 SGHTA and CDR2 FQGTGA. The CDR3 region is CATLVIRASGEYSEKLFF. The DNA of the CDR3 is TGTGCCACGCTCGTAATTAGAGCCTCAGGGGAGTACAGTGAAAAACTGTTTTTT.

The chain is built from TRBV9 and TRBJ1-1, with a weak D call TRBD1 (5 bases). V shed 3 bases and J shed 5 bases, with 14 bases lying between them. This CDR3 comprises 14 residues. From germline, CDR1 is SGDLS and CDR2 YYNGEE. The CDR3 DNA reads as TGTGCCAGCAGCGAGGGGTGGAGGGTGACTGAAGCTTTCTTT. Translated, it gives CASSEGWRVTEAFF. Supplemented by reference TRBV9 and TRBJ1-1, the full variable domain reads DSGVTQTPKHLITATGQRVTLRCSPRSGDLSVYWYQQSLDQGLQFLIQYYNGEERAKGNILERFSAQQFPDLHSELNLSSLELGDSALYFCASSEGWRVTEAFFGQGTRLTVV.

Concerning this clone itself: The junction and the germline gene differ at one end; a read error may be behind it. This sequence joins TRBV6-5 and TRBJ1-2; possibly TRBD1 for D (6 bases). CDR3 length: 11 residues. Germline V gene sequence: CDR1 MNHEY, CDR2 SVGAGI. CDR3: CASSYPGEESF. CDR3 nucleotides: TGTGCCAGCAGTTACCCAGGGGAAGAATCCTTC.

The chain couples TRBV7-9 to TRBJ1-4; D uncertain. CDR3 length equals 12 residues. The germline V and J ends were trimmed by 3 bases and 3 bases, with 2 bases remaining between them. CDR1 is SEHNR and CDR2 is FQNEAQ in the germline V gene (reference sequence). The DNA for the CDR3 is TGTGCCAGCAGCTTCTCTAATGAAAAACTGTTTTTT. Its protein is CASSFSNEKLFF.

V usage is TRBV28 and J usage is TRBJ1-5; a possible D gene is TRBD1 (6 bases). This CDR3 has 15 residues. The germline V gene encodes CDR1 MDHEN and CDR2 SYDVKM. The germline V and J ends were trimmed by 2 bases and 5 bases, with 13 bases remaining between them. Here the CDR3 DNA reads TGTGCCAGCAGTTTAATTCAGGGGTCCGATCAGCCCCAGCATTTT. This gives the protein CASSLIQGSDQPQHF.